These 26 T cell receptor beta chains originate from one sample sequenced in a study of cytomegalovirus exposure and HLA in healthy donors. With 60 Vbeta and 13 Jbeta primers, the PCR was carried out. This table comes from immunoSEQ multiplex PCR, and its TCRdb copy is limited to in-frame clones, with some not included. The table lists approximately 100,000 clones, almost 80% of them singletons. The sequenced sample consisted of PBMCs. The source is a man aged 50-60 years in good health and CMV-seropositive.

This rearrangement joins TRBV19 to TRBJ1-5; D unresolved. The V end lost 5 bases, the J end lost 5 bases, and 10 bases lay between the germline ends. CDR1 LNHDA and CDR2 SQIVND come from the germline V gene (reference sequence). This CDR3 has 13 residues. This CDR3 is CASSPRRDQPQHF. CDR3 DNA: TGTGCCAGTAGTCCCCGGAGAGATCAGCCCCAGCATTTT.

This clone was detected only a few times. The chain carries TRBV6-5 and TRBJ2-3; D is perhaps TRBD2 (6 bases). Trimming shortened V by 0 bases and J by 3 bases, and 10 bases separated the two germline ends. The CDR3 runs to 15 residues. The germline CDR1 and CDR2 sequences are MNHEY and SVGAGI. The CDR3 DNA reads TGTGCCAGCAGTTACTCTTACGGGAGAACAGATACGCAGTATTTT. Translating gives CASSYSYGRTDTQYF.

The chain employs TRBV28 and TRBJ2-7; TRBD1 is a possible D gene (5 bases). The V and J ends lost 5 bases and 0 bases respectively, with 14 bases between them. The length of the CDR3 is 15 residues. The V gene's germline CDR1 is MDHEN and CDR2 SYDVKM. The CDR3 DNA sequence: TGTGCCAGCAGTCCTACCGACAGTAACTCCTACGAGCAGTACTTC. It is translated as CASSPTDSNSYEQYF.

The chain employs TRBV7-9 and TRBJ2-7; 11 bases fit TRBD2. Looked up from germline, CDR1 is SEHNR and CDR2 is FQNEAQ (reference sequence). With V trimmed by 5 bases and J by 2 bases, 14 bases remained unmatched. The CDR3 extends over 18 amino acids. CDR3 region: CASSPAFGTSGGTYEQYF. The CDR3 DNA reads TGTGCCAGCAGCCCTGCTTTTGGGACTAGCGGTGGTACCTACGAGCAGTACTTC.

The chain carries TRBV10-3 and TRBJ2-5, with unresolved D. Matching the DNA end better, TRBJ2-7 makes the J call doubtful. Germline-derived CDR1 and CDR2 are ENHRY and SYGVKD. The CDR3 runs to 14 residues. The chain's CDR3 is CAISETAVSYEQYF. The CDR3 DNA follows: TGTGCCATCAGTGAGACAGCCGTCTCCTACGAGCAGTACTTC.

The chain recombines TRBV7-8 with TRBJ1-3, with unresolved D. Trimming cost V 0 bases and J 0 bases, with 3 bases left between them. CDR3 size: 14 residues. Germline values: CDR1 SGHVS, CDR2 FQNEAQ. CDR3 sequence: CASSLAGSGNTIYF. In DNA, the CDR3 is TGTGCCAGCAGCTTAGCCGGCTCTGGAAACACCATATATTTT. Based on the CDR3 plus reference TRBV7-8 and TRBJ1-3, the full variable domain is GAGVSQSPRYKVAKRGQDVALRCDPISGHVSLFWYQQALGQGPEFLTYFQNEAQLDKSGLPSDRFFAERPEGSVSTLKIQRTQQEDSAVYLCASSLAGSGNTIYFGEGSWLTVV.

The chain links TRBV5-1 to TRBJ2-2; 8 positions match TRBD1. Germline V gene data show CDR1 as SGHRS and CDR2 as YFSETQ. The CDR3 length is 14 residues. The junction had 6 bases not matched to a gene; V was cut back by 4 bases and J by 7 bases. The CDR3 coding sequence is TGCGCCAGCAGCGCCCTACAGGGGGTCGGGGAGCTGTTTTTT. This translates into CASSALQGVGELFF.

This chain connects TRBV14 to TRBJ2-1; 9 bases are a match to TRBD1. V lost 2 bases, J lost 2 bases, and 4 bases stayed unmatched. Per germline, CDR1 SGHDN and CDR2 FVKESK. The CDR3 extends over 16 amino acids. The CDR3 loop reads CASSQLQGATYNEQFF. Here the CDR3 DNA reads TGTGCCAGCAGCCAACTACAGGGGGCCACCTACAATGAGCAGTTCTTC.

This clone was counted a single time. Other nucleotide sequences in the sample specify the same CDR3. The CDR3 DNA reads TGTGCCAGCAGCCCCGGACAGGGGGCCTACAATGAGCAGTTCTTC. Amino acid sequence: CASSPGQGAYNEQFF. The chain is built from TRBV28 and TRBJ2-1; 10 positions agree with TRBD1. Per the germline V gene, CDR1 is MDHEN and CDR2 is SYDVKM. V dropped 6 bases and J dropped 2; count of bases not matched to a gene: 4. The CDR3 extends over 15 amino acids.

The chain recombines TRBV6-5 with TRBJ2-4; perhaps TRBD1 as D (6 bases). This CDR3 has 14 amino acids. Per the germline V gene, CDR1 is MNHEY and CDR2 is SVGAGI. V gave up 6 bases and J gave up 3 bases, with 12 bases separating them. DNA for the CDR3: TGTGCCAGCAGGGCACAGGGTGGCAAAAACATTCAGTACTTC. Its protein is CASRAQGGKNIQYF.

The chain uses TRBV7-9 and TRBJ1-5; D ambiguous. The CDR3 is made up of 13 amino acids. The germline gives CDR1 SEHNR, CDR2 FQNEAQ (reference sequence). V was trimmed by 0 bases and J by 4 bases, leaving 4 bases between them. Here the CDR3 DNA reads TGTGCCAGCAGCTTAGCCCAAAATCAGCCCCAGCATTTT. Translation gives CASSLAQNQPQHF.

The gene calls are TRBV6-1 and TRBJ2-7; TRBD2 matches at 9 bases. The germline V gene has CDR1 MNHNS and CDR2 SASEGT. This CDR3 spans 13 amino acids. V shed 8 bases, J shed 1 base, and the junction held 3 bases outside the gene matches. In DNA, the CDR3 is TGTGCCAGCGGTAGCGGGAGTTCCTACGAGCAGTACTTC. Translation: CASGSGSSYEQYF.

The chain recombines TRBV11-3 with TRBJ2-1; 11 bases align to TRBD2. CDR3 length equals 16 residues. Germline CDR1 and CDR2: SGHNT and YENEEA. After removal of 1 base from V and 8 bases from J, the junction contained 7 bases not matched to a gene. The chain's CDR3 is CASSLGLAGGRDEQFF. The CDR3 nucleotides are TGTGCCAGCAGCTTAGGCCTAGCGGGAGGAAGGGATGAGCAGTTCTTC. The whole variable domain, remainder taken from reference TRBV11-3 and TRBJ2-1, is EAGVVQSPRYKIIEKKQPVAFWCNPISGHNTLYWYLQNLGQGPELLIRYENEEAVDDSQLPKDRFSAERLKGVDSTLKIQPAELGDSAVYLCASSLGLAGGRDEQFFGPGTRLTVL.

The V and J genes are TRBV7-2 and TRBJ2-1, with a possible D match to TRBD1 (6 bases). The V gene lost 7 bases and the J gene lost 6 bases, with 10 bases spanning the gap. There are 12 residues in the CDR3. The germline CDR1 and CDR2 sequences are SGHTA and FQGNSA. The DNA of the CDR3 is TGTGCCAGCACTACAGGGTTCAATGAGCAGTTCTTC. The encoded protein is CASTTGFNEQFF.

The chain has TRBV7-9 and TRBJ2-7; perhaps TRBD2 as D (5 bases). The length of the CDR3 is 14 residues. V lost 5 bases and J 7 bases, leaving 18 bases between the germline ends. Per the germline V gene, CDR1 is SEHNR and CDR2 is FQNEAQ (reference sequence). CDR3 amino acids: CASSIRDPMREQYF. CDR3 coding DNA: TGTGCCAGCAGCATCCGGGATCCGATGCGGGAGCAGTACTTC.

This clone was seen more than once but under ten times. The CDR3 spells CASSYRRQLQNNEQFF. Here the CDR3 DNA reads TGTGCCAGCAGTTATCGGAGGCAGTTACAGAACAATGAGCAGTTCTTC. The chain employs TRBV6-5 and TRBJ2-1, with D maybe TRBD2 (5 bases). Germline V gene sequence: CDR1 MNHEY, CDR2 SVGAGI. The CDR3 loop spans 16 amino acids. Trimming pared 3 bases from V and 5 bases from J, leaving 17 bases between.

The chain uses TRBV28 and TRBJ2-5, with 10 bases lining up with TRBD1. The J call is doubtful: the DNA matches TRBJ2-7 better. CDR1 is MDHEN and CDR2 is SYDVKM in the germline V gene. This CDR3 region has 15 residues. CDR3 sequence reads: CASSRRTGGTYEQYF. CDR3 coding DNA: TGTGCCAGCAGCCGACGGACAGGGGGTACCTACGAGCAGTACTTC.

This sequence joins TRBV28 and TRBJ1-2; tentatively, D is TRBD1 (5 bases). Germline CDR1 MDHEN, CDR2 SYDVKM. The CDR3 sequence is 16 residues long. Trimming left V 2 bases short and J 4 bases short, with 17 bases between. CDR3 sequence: CASSLVSVMQGYGYTF. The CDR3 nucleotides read TGTGCCAGCAGTTTAGTCTCGGTGATGCAGGGCTATGGCTACACCTTC.

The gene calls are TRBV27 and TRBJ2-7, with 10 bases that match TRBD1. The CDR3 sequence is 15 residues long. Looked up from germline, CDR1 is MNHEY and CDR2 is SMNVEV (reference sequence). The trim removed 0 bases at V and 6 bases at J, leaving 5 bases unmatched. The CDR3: CASSLSGTGVFEQYF. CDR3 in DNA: TGTGCCAGCAGTTTATCCGGGACAGGGGTATTCGAGCAGTACTTC.

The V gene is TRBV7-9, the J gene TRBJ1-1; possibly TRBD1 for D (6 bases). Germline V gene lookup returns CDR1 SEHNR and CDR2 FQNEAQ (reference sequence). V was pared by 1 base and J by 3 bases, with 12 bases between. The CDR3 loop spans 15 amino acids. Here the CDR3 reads CASSLGSRGDTEAFF. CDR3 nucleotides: TGTGCCAGCAGCTTAGGGTCCAGGGGCGACACTGAAGCTTTCTTT.

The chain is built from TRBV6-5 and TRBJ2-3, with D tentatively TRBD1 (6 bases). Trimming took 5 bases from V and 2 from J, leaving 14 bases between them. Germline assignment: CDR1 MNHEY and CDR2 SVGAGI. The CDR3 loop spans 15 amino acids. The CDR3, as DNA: TGTGCCAGCAGTAACAGGGAAATAGCCACAGATACGCAGTATTTT. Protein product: CASSNREIATDTQYF.

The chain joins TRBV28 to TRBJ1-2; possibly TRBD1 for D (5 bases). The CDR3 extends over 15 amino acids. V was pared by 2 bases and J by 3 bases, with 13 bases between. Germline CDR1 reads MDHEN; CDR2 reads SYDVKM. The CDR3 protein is CASSLIQRGDYGYTF. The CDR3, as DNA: TGTGCCAGCAGTTTAATACAACGGGGGGACTATGGCTACACCTTC.

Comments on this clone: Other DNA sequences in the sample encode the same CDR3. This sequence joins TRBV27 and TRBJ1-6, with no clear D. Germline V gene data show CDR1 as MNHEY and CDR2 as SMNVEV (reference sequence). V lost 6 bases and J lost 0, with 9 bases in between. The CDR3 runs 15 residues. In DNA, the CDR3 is TGTGCCAGCAGCCTCGGGAGCTCCTATAATTCACCCCTCCACTTT. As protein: CASSLGSSYNSPLHF.

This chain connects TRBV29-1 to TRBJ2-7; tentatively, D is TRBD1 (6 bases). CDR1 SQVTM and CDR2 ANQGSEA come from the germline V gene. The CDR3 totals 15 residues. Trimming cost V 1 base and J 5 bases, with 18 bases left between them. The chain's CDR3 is CSVEGVGRQVHEQYF. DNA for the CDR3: TGCAGCGTTGAAGGGGTAGGGAGACAGGTCCACGAGCAGTACTTC.

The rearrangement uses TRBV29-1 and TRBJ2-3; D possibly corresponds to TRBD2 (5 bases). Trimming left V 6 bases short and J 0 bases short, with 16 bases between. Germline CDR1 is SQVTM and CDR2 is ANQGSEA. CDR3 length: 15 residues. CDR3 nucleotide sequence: TGCAGCGTCTTGGGTCCAACGGGAAGCACAGATACGCAGTATTTT. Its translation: CSVLGPTGSTDTQYF.

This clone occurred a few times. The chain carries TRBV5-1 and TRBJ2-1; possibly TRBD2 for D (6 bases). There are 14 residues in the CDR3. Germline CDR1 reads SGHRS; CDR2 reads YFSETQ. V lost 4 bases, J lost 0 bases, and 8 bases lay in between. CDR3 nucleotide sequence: TGCGCCAGCAGCGGGGGGTACTCCTACAATGAGCAGTTCTTC. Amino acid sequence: CASSGGYSYNEQFF.